These T cell receptor beta chains were read from a single sample in a study of CD8+ T cells in alopecia areata. Profiled with immunoSEQ multiplex PCR; TCRdb holds only in-frame clones, not every one. This table has some 130,000 clones, 45% to 60% appearing once. The source material was CD8+ T cells sorted from blood, sampled at week 4, from a patient treated with tofacitinib. The receptors here all came from a human donor with alopecia areata. Both conserved end residues are part of each CDR3. The order of the fields is CDR3 length, V gene, D gene, clone size, J gene, CDR3 DNA, CDR3 protein. A D gene is named only where the DNA matches it firmly. Clone size is not always given. Where it is, it says once, few, many or a class for expanded clones.

>16|TRBV19|TRBD1|.|TRBJ1-1
TGTGCCAGCGAACCTCTACAGGGGGCGGTAAACACTGAAGCTTTCTTT
CASEPLQGAVNTEAFF
>15|TRBV6-1|TRBD1|.|TRBJ2-7
TGTGCCAGCAGCCTTCGGAGACAGGGGCCCGGCGAGCAGTACTTC
CASSLRRQGPGEQYF
>16|TRBV27|TRBD1|.|TRBJ1-4
TGTGCCAGCAGTTCCCGTTGGACAGGGGGAAGGGAAAAACTGTTTTTT
CASSSRWTGGREKLFF
>14|TRBV13|.|.|TRBJ2-5
TGTGCCAGCAGCTTAGGTAGACTAGAAGAGACCCAGTACTTC
CASSLGRLEETQYF
>15|TRBV4-3|.|.|TRBJ2-5
TGCGCCAGCAGCCTCCTTCTGGACAACCAAGAGACCCAGTACTTC
CASSLLLDNQETQYF
>14|TRBV18|.|once|TRBJ2-3
TGTGCCAGCTCACCAGACGACTTTACAGATACGCAGTATTTT
CASSPDDFTDTQYF
>14|TRBV29-1|.|.|TRBJ1-4
TGCAGCGTTGAAGGTGGGAAGGATAATGAAAAACTGTTTTTT
CSVEGGKDNEKLFF
>16|TRBV7-9|TRBD1|.|TRBJ1-2
TGTGCCAGCAGCCGAACAGACAGGGAGGTTCGCTATGGCTACACCTTC
CASSRTDREVRYGYTF
>18|TRBV9|.|.|TRBJ2-1
TGTGCCAGCAGCGGCACCATCGGGGACCTGAGCTCCTACAATGAGCAGTTCTTC
CASSGTIGDLSSYNEQFF
>14|TRBV29-1|TRBD2|.|TRBJ2-3
TGCAGCGTTGAGGGACTAGCGGGGGTAGATACGCAGTATTTT
CSVEGLAGVDTQYF
>16|TRBV7-9|.|.|TRBJ2-3
TGTGCCAGCAGCTTAGCTAGTGTAACTAGCACAGATACGCAGTATTTT
CASSLASVTSTDTQYF
>14|TRBV4-2|.|.|TRBJ1-1
TGTGCCAGCAGCCAAGTCTGGCAGAACACTGAAGCTTTCTTT
CASSQVWQNTEAFF
>17|TRBV4-3|.|.|TRBJ2-7
TGCGCCAGCAGCCAGGCCCTCGGGACTGAGAGCTCCTACGAGCAGTACTTC
CASSQALGTESSYEQYF
>14|TRBV11-2|TRBD1|.|TRBJ2-2
TGTGCCAGCACGGAGACAGGGGGCACCGGGGAGCTGTTTTTT
CASTETGGTGELFF
>13|TRBV27|.|.|TRBJ1-2
TGTGCCAGCACCCAAACGGGGGTTGATGGCTACACCTTC
CASTQTGVDGYTF
>12|TRBV7-8|.|.|TRBJ2-3
TGTGCCAGCAGCTTTAACGCAGATACGCAGTATTTT
CASSFNADTQYF
>13|TRBV6-5|.|.|TRBJ2-1
TGTGCCAGCAGGGACTTAATGGGGCGTGAGCAGTTCTTC
CASRDLMGREQFF
>14|TRBV28|.|.|TRBJ2-1
TGTGCCAGCAGTTCCTCGCACGGATACAATGAGCAGTTCTTC
CASSSSHGYNEQFF
>17|TRBV5-4|.|few|TRBJ2-6
TGTGCCAGCAGCTTGGGGACATCCAACTCTGGGGCCAACGTCCTGACTTTC
CASSLGTSNSGANVLTF
>16|TRBV11-2|.|.|TRBJ1-6
TGTGCCAGCAGCGCCCCCGGACAGAGCTATAATTCACCCCTCCACTTT
CASSAPGQSYNSPLHF
>12|TRBV5-8|TRBD1|few|TRBJ2-7
TGTGCCAGGACAGGGGGCTCCTACGAGCAGTACTTC
CARTGGSYEQYF
>13|TRBV4-1|.|.|TRBJ1-1
TGCGCCAGCAGCCAAGATTTATGGACTGAAGCTTTCTTT
CASSQDLWTEAFF
>13|TRBV10-3|.|few|TRBJ2-7
TGTGCCATCAGAGAGGGGAGCCTCTACGAGCAGTACTTC
CAIREGSLYEQYF
>12|TRBV10-3|.|.|TRBJ2-3
TGTGCCATCAGTACAGTCAAAGATACGCAGTATTTT
CAISTVKDTQYF
>13|TRBV5-6|.|.|TRBJ1-1
TGTGCCAGCAGTCAGAAGTGGAACACTGAAGCTTTCTTT
CASSQKWNTEAFF
>14|TRBV12-5|.|.|TRBJ1-2
TGTGCTAGTGGTTTGCCTAGGGTTGAAGATGGCTACACCTTC
CASGLPRVEDGYTF
>16|TRBV27|.|.|TRBJ2-1
TGTGCCAGCAGTCCCTATGGGCAAGGGAGCTACAATGAGCAGTTCTTC
CASSPYGQGSYNEQFF
>15|TRBV29-1|TRBD2|.|TRBJ2-1
TGCAGCGTTGTCGGGACTAGCGGGGGCCCGGATGAGCAGTTCTTC
CSVVGTSGGPDEQFF
>16|TRBV14|TRBD2|.|TRBJ2-3
TGTGCCAGCAGCCTGACTAGCGGGGGAGTCACAGATACGCAGTATTTT
CASSLTSGGVTDTQYF
>15|TRBV27|TRBD1|.|TRBJ2-1
TGTGCCAGCGGCTCAGGGACAGGGCGCTACAATGAGCAGTTCTTC
CASGSGTGRYNEQFF
>16|TRBV4-1|.|.|TRBJ1-2
TGCGCCAGCAGCCAAGACGGAGACAGGACGCCTTATGGCTACACCTTC
CASSQDGDRTPYGYTF
>14|TRBV6-1|.|few|TRBJ2-6
TGTGCCAGCAGCCAGGCCGCGGGGGCCAACGTCCTGACTTTC
CASSQAAGANVLTF
>15|TRBV6-1|TRBD2|few|TRBJ2-5
TGTGCCAGCAGTGAGTCTGGCGGGGGGCAAGAGACCCAGTACTTC
CASSESGGGQETQYF
>11|TRBV29-1|TRBD1|.|TRBJ2-1
TGCAGCGCCCAGGGGGTGAATGAGCAGTTCTTC
CSAQGVNEQFF
>20|TRBV5-1|.|large|TRBJ1-4
TGCGCCAGCAGCCACCTTAGGGGGGGCGTCCCAGATGCAACTAATGAAAAACTGTTTTTT
CASSHLRGGVPDATNEKLFF
>14|TRBV9|.|few|TRBJ2-7
TGTGCCAGCAGCCCCTGGGGGACTCCCTACGAGCAGTACTTC
CASSPWGTPYEQYF
>19|TRBV4-3|TRBD2|.|TRBJ2-1
TGCGCCAGCAGCCCCCAGAGACTAGCGGGGGGCGAGCCCTACAATGAGCAGTTCTTC
CASSPQRLAGGEPYNEQFF
>13|TRBV4-1|.|many|TRBJ1-5
TGCGCCAGCAGCCAAGGTGGCGGGCAGCCCCAGCATTTT
CASSQGGGQPQHF
>15|TRBV19|.|few|TRBJ2-2
TGTGCCAGTAGTCCCCGGGACTGGTACACCGGGGAGCTGTTTTTT
CASSPRDWYTGELFF
>15|TRBV9|.|.|TRBJ1-2
TGTGCCAGCAGCGTAGGGAGACGGACGGACTATGGCTACACCTTC
CASSVGRRTDYGYTF
>13|TRBV27|.|.|TRBJ2-3
TGTGCCAGCAGTTTTTCAGGGGCGGATACGCAGTATTTT
CASSFSGADTQYF
>15|TRBV5-6|TRBD1|once|TRBJ1-5
TGTGCCAGCAGCTTGGAAGGGACAGTTAATCAGCCCCAGCATTTT
CASSLEGTVNQPQHF
>19|TRBV4-2|.|.|TRBJ2-2
TGTGCCAGCAGCCAAGATCCCCGGGGGGCTGAAGGGGACACCGGGGAGCTGTTTTTT
CASSQDPRGAEGDTGELFF
>12|TRBV7-9|TRBD2|few|TRBJ2-7
TGTGCCAGCAGCCGGGGGGGAGACGAGCAGTACTTC
CASSRGGDEQYF
>14|TRBV7-3|.|few|TRBJ2-1
TGTGCCAGCAGCTTAACCGGGGTAGTAGGGCAGCAGTTCTTC
CASSLTGVVGQQFF
>14|TRBV27|.|.|TRBJ2-7
TGTGCCAGCAGTACCCGGTCCAGCTCCTACGAGCAGTACTTC
CASSTRSSSYEQYF
>14|TRBV15|.|.|TRBJ2-3
TGTGCCACCAGCGGCCGGGGTAGCACAGATACGCAGTATTTT
CATSGRGSTDTQYF
>15|TRBV19|TRBD2|.|TRBJ2-1
TGTGCCAGTAGTCTGGAGCGGGGGGCTTACAATGAGCAGTTCTTC
CASSLERGAYNEQFF
>17|TRBV5-1|.|.|TRBJ2-3
TGCGCCAGCAGCTTGTACCCCCGGGACGCCGAGGGAGATACGCAGTATTTT
CASSLYPRDAEGDTQYF
>13|TRBV19|TRBD1|.|TRBJ1-2
TGTGCCAGTAGGAAAGACAGGGACTATGGCTACACCTTC
CASRKDRDYGYTF
>15|TRBV6-6|TRBD2|.|TRBJ2-7
TGTGCCAGCAGACATCAGGAGAGCGGGGACTACGAGCAGTACTTC
CASRHQESGDYEQYF
>15|TRBV9|.|.|TRBJ2-3
TGTGCCAGCAGCGTAGCACGAGGGAGTGGAGATACGCAGTATTTT
CASSVARGSGDTQYF
>16|TRBV7-9|TRBD1|few|TRBJ2-1
TGTGCCAGCAGCATAGCCCGAGGGGGCCCCTACAATGAGCAGTTCTTC
CASSIARGGPYNEQFF
>12|TRBV9|.|.|TRBJ2-7
TGTGCCAGCAGCGTTGACGGCGACGAGCAGTACTTC
CASSVDGDEQYF
>14|TRBV29-1|TRBD2|.|TRBJ2-1
TGCAGCGTTGAGGAGCGGGGGCTATACAATGAGCAGTTCTTC
CSVEERGLYNEQFF
>15|TRBV5-1|TRBD1|.|TRBJ1-2
TGCGCCAGCAGCTCGAACGGACAGGGGCGAAATGGCTACACCTTC
CASSSNGQGRNGYTF
>16|TRBV7-2|.|.|TRBJ2-1
TGTGCCAGCAGCTCTTACATAGCAATCGGCTACAATGAGCAGTTCTTC
CASSSYIAIGYNEQFF